This TCR beta chain was obtained from a study of T cells in Graves' hyperthyroidism and ophthalmopathy. Duration under 3 months, a NOSPECS grade of at least 4, and a Clinical Activity Score of at least 3 characterized the ophthalmopathy patients. Exclusion of patients followed from uncontrolled infection, other autoimmune disease, pregnancy or lactation. In this sample, this clonotype turned up a few times. The antigen is undetermined. TCR beta CDR3 region amplification was performed from RNA transcripts. With the HTBI primer set, the TCR CDR3 went through a first round of RT-PCR. TCRdb fed the multiplex PCR reads into MiXCR, producing one record per CDR3 protein. The table records about 380,000 distinct CDR3 sequences, about 18% of them present only once. The length of the CDR3 is 15 residues. Trimming cost V 6 bases and J 3 bases, with 15 bases left between them. Germline V CDR1 and CDR2: LNHDA, SQIVND (reference sequence).

Study conclusions and caveats: Blood also held most thyroid clonotypes expanded beyond 0.001. Separation of ophthalmopathy from stable hyperthyroidism was achieved by a 13 V-J model.

V is TRBV19 and J is TRBJ1-5; no clear D gene. Sequencing was performed on blood. The TCR originated in a man aged 18 to 35 with Graves' ophthalmopathy. Here the CDR3 reads CASRAGAGPNQPQHF. The CDR3 nucleotides are TGTGCCAGTAGGGCCGGAGCCGGGCCCAATCAGCCCCAGCATTTT.